The rows below give T cell receptor beta chains drawn from one sample of a study of T cells in Graves' hyperthyroidism and ophthalmopathy. TCRdb re-analysed the multiplex PCR reads in MiXCR, keeping a single row per CDR3 protein. The sample consists of about 640,000 distinct CDR3 sequences, about 45% of them appearing once. The sequenced sample consisted of peripheral blood or thyroid tissue (not recorded which). The receptors come from an adult man with Graves' disease, either hyperthyroidism or ophthalmopathy (not recorded which). Both conserved end residues are part of each CDR3.

J gene	V gene	CDR3 protein
TRBJ2-7	TRBV2	CASSAEGQSIYEQYF
TRBJ1-2	TRBV7-2	CASSLAVGTGTIGYTF
TRBJ1-1	TRBV6-5	CASSYVGVRTEAFF
TRBJ1-2	TRBV29-1	CSVSQGRLGGYTF
TRBJ1-4	TRBV2	CASSDGVQEKLFF
TRBJ1-2	TRBV2	CASSEVVRDGYTF
TRBJ2-7	TRBV7-6	CASSSPGTGPSYEQYF
TRBJ1-1	TRBV7-9	CASSWGGTSTEAFF
TRBJ2-7	TRBV14	CASSPGQGPLYEQYF
TRBJ1-5	TRBV20-1	CSARRTGLYNQPQHF
TRBJ2-7	TRBV20-1	CSVRGQLSEQYF
TRBJ2-7	TRBV29-1	CSGRDSFYGQYF
TRBJ1-2	TRBV4-1	CASSQDRRGPSGGYTF
TRBJ2-5	TRBV20-1	CSAGSRGGPWQTQYF
TRBJ1-2	TRBV29-1	CSVEREAGNGYTF
TRBJ2-3	TRBV7-3	CASSLGAALGSDTQYF
TRBJ1-5	TRBV10-3	CASSERFGQPQHF
TRBJ1-6	TRBV20-1	CSARPFDRDNSPLHF
TRBJ2-7	TRBV2	CASSFAGRGYEQYF
TRBJ2-7	TRBV7-9	CASSQELAGFYEQYF
TRBJ2-7	TRBV6-1	CASRNQGASYEQYF
TRBJ1-5	TRBV12-3/TRBV12-4	CASSLRGNVDNQPQHF
TRBJ2-7	TRBV5-5	CASSLGLGKNREQYF
TRBJ1-2	TRBV2	CASSEGPQVDYGYTF
TRBJ2-5	TRBV19	CASTRRGQETQYF
TRBJ1-6	TRBV12-3/TRBV12-4	CASSYTGNSPLHF
TRBJ1-5	TRBV6-1	CASKSGGNQPQHF
TRBJ1-3	TRBV29-1	CSVRLTAGGNTIYF
TRBJ1-2	TRBV29-1	CSVTTGTDGYTF
TRBJ2-5	TRBV10-3	CAISEDGSRAQYF
TRBJ1-5	TRBV10-3	CATHGGQNQPQHF
TRBJ2-7	TRBV5-1	CASSPGGDACEQYF
TRBJ1-6	TRBV5-1	CASGQGMNSPLHF
TRBJ1-4	TRBV7-8	CASSKQGIEEKLFF
TRBJ1-1	TRBV6-1	CASSSRTHMNTEAFF
TRBJ1-3	TRBV25-1	CASSEGTGVYTIYF
TRBJ2-5	TRBV7-2	CASSPGEVRQETQYF
TRBJ2-2	TRBV19	CASNPRGNTGELFF
TRBJ1-1	TRBV15	CATSTQGSDTEAFF
TRBJ1-2	TRBV7-6	CASSLVTGQGPAGYTF
TRBJ2-7	TRBV10-3	CAIRTGGEQYEQYF
TRBJ1-5	TRBV29-1	CSVGFNQPQHF
TRBJ2-7	TRBV10-3	CAISESQGTYEQYF
TRBJ1-1	TRBV7-9	CASSLGEATEAFF
TRBJ1-2	TRBV5-1	CASSLEDRTSYGYTF